A single sample is the source of the 9 T cell receptor beta chains below, sequenced in a study of blood T cell repertoires in COVID-19. Some clones are missing from TCRdb's copy, which holds only in-frame ones; the method was immunoSEQ multiplex PCR. Of roughly 240,000 clones listed, about 91% are singletons. The sample comprised PBMCs or T cells enriched from blood (not recorded which). The receptors shown here come from a woman aged 25 to 39 with acute COVID-19.

The chain joins TRBV6-2 or TRBV6-3 to TRBJ1-2; no firm D call. The CDR3 runs to 13 residues. CDR1 is MNHEY and CDR2 is SVGEGT in the germline V gene. V gave up 4 bases and J gave up 4 bases, with 10 bases separating them. The CDR3 reads CASSLVGGYGYTF. The CDR3 nucleotides read TGTGCCAGCAGTTTGGTAGGCGGCTATGGCTACACCTTC.

The chain carries TRBV10-2 and TRBJ1-1; D ambiguous. This CDR3 region has 15 residues. The ends were cut back, 1 base at V and 1 base at J, with 10 bases in the middle. Germline CDR1 is WSHSY and CDR2 is SAAADI. CDR3 sequence (DNA): TGCGCCAGCAGTGAGTACGAGTTCTGGAACACTGAAGCTTTCTTT. This gives the protein CASSEYEFWNTEAFF.

The rearrangement joins TRBV6-5 to TRBJ1-2; D is unclear. V dropped 2 bases and J dropped 9 bases, with 7 bases sitting between them. CDR3 length: 11 amino acids. Germline V gives CDR1 MNHEY, CDR2 SVGAGI. This CDR3 is CASSYGSRYTF. The CDR3 nucleotides are TGTGCCAGCAGTTACGGGAGTCGCTACACCTTC.

The chain combines TRBV4-1 with TRBJ2-2; 10 nucleotides line up with TRBD2. Trimming at V came to 4 bases and at J to 3 bases, leaving 5 bases not matched to a gene. The CDR3 loop spans 16 amino acids. Germline CDR1 reads MGHRA; CDR2 reads YSYEKL. The DNA for the CDR3 is TGCGCCAGCAGCCCAAAGAGCGGGGGGGACACCGGGGAGCTGTTTTTT. It encodes CASSPKSGGDTGELFF.

The table lists this clone with a count of one. The chain uses TRBV7-9 and TRBJ2-5; perhaps TRBD2 as D (5 bases). Looked up from germline, CDR1 is SEHNR and CDR2 is FQNEAQ (reference sequence). The CDR3 is 15 amino acids. V gave up 5 bases and J gave up 5 bases, with 18 bases separating them. CDR3: CASSPGGLPGETQYF. In nucleotides, the CDR3 is TGTGCCAGCAGCCCCGGTGGACTCCCGGGGGAGACCCAGTACTTC.

This chain connects TRBV12-5 to TRBJ2-1; a possible D gene is TRBD2 (7 bases). From germline, CDR1 is LGHNT and CDR2 FRNRAP. V was clipped by 0 bases and J by 7 bases, with 16 bases between them. The CDR3 consists of 16 residues. CDR3 region: CASGLVSGGPRNEQFF. The CDR3 coding sequence is TGTGCTAGTGGTTTGGTATCGGGGGGCCCTAGGAATGAGCAGTTCTTC.

The J gene is TRBJ1-5, the V gene TRBV7-9, with D perhaps TRBD1 (5 bases). The germline V gene has CDR1 SEHNR and CDR2 FQNEAQ (reference sequence). With 1 base removed from V and 6 bases from J, the gap between germline ends came to 16 bases. This CDR3 contains 16 residues. The CDR3 region is CASSLGAGAGSQPQHF. CDR3 coding DNA: TGTGCCAGCAGCTTAGGGGCTGGGGCAGGTTCTCAGCCCCAGCATTTT. Based on the CDR3 plus reference TRBV7-9 and TRBJ1-5, the full variable domain is DTGVSQNPRHKITKRGQNVTFRCDPISEHNRLYWYRQTLGQGPEFLTYFQNEAQLEKSRLLSDRFSAERPKGSFSTLEIQRTEQGDSAMYLCASSLGAGAGSQPQHFGDGTRLSIL.

The rearrangement joins TRBV7-8 to TRBJ1-6, with no clear D. The germline CDR1 and CDR2 sequences are SGHVS and FQNEAQ. The CDR3 runs 12 residues. With 3 bases removed from V and 9 bases from J, the gap between germline ends came to 6 bases. CDR3 nucleotides: TGTGCCAGCAGCTTTGTCTCTTCACCCCTCCACTTT. Its translation is CASSFVSSPLHF.

This rearrangement joins TRBV3-1 (or the pseudogene TRBV3-2) to TRBJ1-1; 8 bases align to TRBD1. The CDR3 has 19 residues. From germline, CDR1 is LGHDT and CDR2 YNNKEL (reference sequence). Trimming removed 1 base from V and 3 bases from J; junction bases left unmatched: 16. In DNA, the CDR3 is TGTGCCAGCAGCCAAGGGTTTGGGACAGGATTCAAGGGGGACACTGAAGCTTTCTTT. Its protein is CASSQGFGTGFKGDTEAFF.